A selection of T cell receptor beta chains follows, all from one sample in a study of identical twins. TCRdb re-called the 5' RACE reads with MiXCR, one entry per CDR3 protein. The sample comprises 700,000 to 950,000 distinct CDR3 sequences, 9% to 15% of which are singletons, and around 1.6% rests with the top ten. In addition, the sample was reused for a study of yellow fever vaccine responses in identical twins.

Sequenced: PBMCs. The receptors were gathered from a woman between 18 and 30 years old in good health. Each CDR3 is given with its conserved first and last residue. A D gene is named only where the DNA matches it firmly. The listing skips clone size in some rows; elsewhere it reads once, few, many or a size class.

d_gene	v_gene	abundance	j_gene	CDR3aa	CDR3nt
TRBD1	TRBV7-2	many	TRBJ1-2	CASSQGQRNYGYTF	TGTGCCAGCAGCCAGGGACAGCGAAACTATGGCTACACCTTC
NA	TRBV20-1	NA	TRBJ2-1	CSVPGRLQEQFF	TGCAGTGTGCCGGGCCGCCTTCAGGAGCAGTTCTTC
NA	TRBV2	NA	TRBJ2-7	CASSAGPDSYEQYF	TGTGCCAGCAGTGCCGGTCCGGACAGTTACGAGCAGTACTTC
TRBD1	TRBV4-1	NA	TRBJ2-7	CASSQDPGGWYEQYF	TGCGCCAGCAGCCAAGACCCAGGGGGTTGGTACGAGCAGTACTTC
NA	TRBV3-1	NA	TRBJ1-2	CASSQDLGRDYGYTF	TGTGCCAGCAGCCAAGATCTCGGGAGGGACTATGGCTACACCTTC
TRBD2	TRBV5-4	many	TRBJ2-7	CASSLGTSGSNEQYF	TGTGCCAGCAGCTTGGGGACTAGCGGGAGTAACGAGCAGTACTTC
NA	TRBV28	NA	TRBJ1-2	CASSFAGRIYGYTF	TGTGCCAGCAGTTTTGCAGGGCGGATATATGGCTACACCTTC
TRBD2	TRBV27	many	TRBJ2-2	CASSLREGTGELFF	TGTGCCAGCAGTTTGCGGGAGGGGACCGGGGAGCTGTTTTTT
TRBD1	TRBV4-1	many	TRBJ1-2	CASSQVLKTGSGYTF	TGCGCCAGCAGCCAAGTCCTTAAGACAGGGAGCGGCTACACCTTC
NA	TRBV29-1	few	TRBJ2-1	CSGWGASYNEQFF	TGCAGTGGATGGGGGGCCTCCTACAATGAGCAGTTCTTC
NA	TRBV11-2	many	TRBJ2-1	CASSLVGLMVFF	TGTGCCAGCAGCTTAGTTGGGCTGATGGTATTCTTC
NA	TRBV6-1	few	TRBJ2-2	CASSRPSGTLTGELFF	TGTGCCAGCAGTAGGCCATCCGGGACACTTACCGGGGAGCTGTTTTTT
TRBD1	TRBV6-5	few	TRBJ2-2	CASSYGTGSGGELFF	TGTGCCAGCAGTTACGGGACAGGTAGTGGCGGGGAGCTGTTTTTT
NA	TRBV5-6	many	TRBJ2-3	CASSAGSGGTDTQYF	TGTGCCAGCAGCGCTGGGAGCGGTGGGACAGATACGCAGTATTTT
NA	TRBV2	NA	TRBJ2-3	CASVSFTDTQYF	TGTGCCAGCGTTAGCTTCACAGATACGCAGTATTTT
NA	TRBV20-1	NA	TRBJ1-1	CSARQTHKLNTEAFF	TGCAGTGCTCGACAGACCCACAAGCTCAACACTGAAGCTTTCTTT
NA	TRBV2	NA	TRBJ2-3	CASSENGQTSTDTQYF	TGTGCCAGCAGTGAAAACGGACAAACTAGCACAGATACGCAGTATTTT
NA	TRBV25-1	NA	TRBJ2-5	CASSAPPETQYF	TGTGCCAGCAGTGCCCCTCCAGAGACCCAGTACTTC
TRBD1	TRBV20-1	few	TRBJ2-3	CSATVRQGRADTQYF	TGCAGTGCTACCGTACGACAGGGTAGGGCAGATACGCAGTATTTT
TRBD1	TRBV12-3/TRBV12-4	few	TRBJ2-3	CASSYRDSTGGARSTDTQYF	TGTGCCAGCAGTTATAGGGATTCTACAGGGGGCGCGCGGAGCACAGATACGCAGTATTTT
NA	TRBV7-9	few	TRBJ2-1	CASSSPGSPIEQFF	TGTGCCAGCAGCTCCCCGGGATCCCCTATTGAGCAGTTCTTC
NA	TRBV5-1	NA	TRBJ1-6	CASSPTETNSPLHF	TGCGCCAGCAGCCCGACAGAAACGAATTCACCCCTCCACTTT
NA	TRBV15	many	TRBJ2-7	CATSRDLDYEQYF	TGTGCCACCAGCAGAGACCTAGATTACGAGCAGTACTTC
TRBD2	TRBV11-1	many	TRBJ2-1	CASSPGRRLAGTYNEQFF	TGTGCCAGCAGCCCGGGGCGCCGACTAGCGGGAACCTACAATGAGCAGTTCTTC
NA	TRBV3-1	few	TRBJ1-1	CASSHPGFDTEAFF	TGTGCCAGCAGCCACCCAGGGTTTGACACTGAAGCTTTCTTT
NA	TRBV4-2	NA	TRBJ2-2	CASSQESPDTGELFF	TGTGCCAGCAGCCAAGAATCTCCGGACACCGGGGAGCTGTTTTTT
NA	TRBV20-1	NA	TRBJ2-1	CSNKVASSYNEQFF	TGCAGCAATAAAGTGGCAAGCTCCTACAATGAGCAGTTCTTC
TRBD1	TRBV27	NA	TRBJ2-7	CASSWTGYYEQYF	TGTGCCAGCAGTTGGACAGGGTACTACGAGCAGTACTTC
TRBD1	TRBV12-3/TRBV12-4	NA	TRBJ2-6	CASSSQAGTGGFSWANVLTF	TGTGCCAGCAGTTCACAGGCAGGGACAGGGGGCTTCTCTTGGGCCAACGTCCTGACTTTC
NA	TRBV7-9	once	TRBJ1-1	CASRSDGTEAFF	TGTGCCAGCAGGTCCGACGGAACTGAAGCTTTCTTT
NA	TRBV7-9	few	TRBJ2-1	CASSFQGTLKVEQFF	TGTGCCAGCAGCTTCCAAGGGACCTTAAAGGTCGAGCAGTTCTTC
NA	TRBV5-1	few	TRBJ1-2	CASSPISRGSNYGYTF	TGCGCCAGCAGCCCTATTAGCAGGGGCAGTAACTATGGCTACACCTTC
TRBD1	TRBV12-3/TRBV12-4	NA	TRBJ2-3	CASRSTGTGSDTQYF	TGTGCCAGCAGATCCACCGGGACAGGGTCAGATACGCAGTATTTT
NA	TRBV11-2	many	TRBJ2-7	CASTREPVSAEQYF	TGTGCCAGCACTCGTGAGCCGGTCTCCGCCGAGCAGTACTTC
NA	TRBV5-1	many	TRBJ2-1	CASSLVRTVYNEQFF	TGCGCCAGCAGCTTGGTAAGGACAGTTTACAATGAGCAGTTCTTC